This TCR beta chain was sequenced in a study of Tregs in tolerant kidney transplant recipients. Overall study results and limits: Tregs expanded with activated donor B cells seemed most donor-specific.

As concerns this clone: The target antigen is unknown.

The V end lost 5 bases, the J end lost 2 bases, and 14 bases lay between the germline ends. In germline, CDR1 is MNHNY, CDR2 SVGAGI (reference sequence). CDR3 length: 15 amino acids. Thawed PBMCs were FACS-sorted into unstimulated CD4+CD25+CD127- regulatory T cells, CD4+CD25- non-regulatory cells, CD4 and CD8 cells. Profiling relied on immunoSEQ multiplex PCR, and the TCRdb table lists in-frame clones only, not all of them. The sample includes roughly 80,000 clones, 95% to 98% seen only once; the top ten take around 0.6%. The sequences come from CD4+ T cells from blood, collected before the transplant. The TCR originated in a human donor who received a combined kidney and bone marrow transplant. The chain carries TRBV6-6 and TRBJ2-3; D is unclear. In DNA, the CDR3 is TGTGCCAGCAGTCCCCTTAGACTCAACACAGATACGCAGTATTTT. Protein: CASSPLRLNTDTQYF.